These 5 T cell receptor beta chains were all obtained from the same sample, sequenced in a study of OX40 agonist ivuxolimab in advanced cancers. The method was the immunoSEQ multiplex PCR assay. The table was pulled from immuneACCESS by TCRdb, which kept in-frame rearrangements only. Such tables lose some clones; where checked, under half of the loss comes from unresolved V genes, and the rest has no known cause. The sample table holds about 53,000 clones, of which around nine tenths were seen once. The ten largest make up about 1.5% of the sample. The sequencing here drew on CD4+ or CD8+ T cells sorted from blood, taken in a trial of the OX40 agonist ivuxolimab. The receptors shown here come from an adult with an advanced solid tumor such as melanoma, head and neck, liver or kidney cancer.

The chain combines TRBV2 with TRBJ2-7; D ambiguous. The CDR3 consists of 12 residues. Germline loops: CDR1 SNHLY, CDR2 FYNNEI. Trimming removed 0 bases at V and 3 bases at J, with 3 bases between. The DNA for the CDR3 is TGTGCCAGCAGTGAAGCCGGCTACGAGCAGTACTTC. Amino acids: CASSEAGYEQYF.

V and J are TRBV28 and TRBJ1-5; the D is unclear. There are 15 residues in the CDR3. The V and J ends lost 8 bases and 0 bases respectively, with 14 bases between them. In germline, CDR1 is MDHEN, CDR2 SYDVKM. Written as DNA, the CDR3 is TGTGCCAGCGGCGCTCCGGGTGATAGCAATCAGCCCCAGCATTTT. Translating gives CASGAPGDSNQPQHF.

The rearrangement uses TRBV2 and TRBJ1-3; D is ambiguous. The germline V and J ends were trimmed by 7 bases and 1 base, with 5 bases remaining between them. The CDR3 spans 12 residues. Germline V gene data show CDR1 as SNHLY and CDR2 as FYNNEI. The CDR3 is CASTPSGNTIYF. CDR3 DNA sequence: TGTGCCAGCACCCCTTCTGGAAACACCATATATTTT.

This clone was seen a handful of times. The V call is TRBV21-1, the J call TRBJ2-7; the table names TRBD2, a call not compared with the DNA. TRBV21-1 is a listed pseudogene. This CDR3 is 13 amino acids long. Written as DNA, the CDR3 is TGTGCCAGCAGCCTGGGGGGGCCAGACGAGCAGTACTTC. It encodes CASSLGGPDEQYF.

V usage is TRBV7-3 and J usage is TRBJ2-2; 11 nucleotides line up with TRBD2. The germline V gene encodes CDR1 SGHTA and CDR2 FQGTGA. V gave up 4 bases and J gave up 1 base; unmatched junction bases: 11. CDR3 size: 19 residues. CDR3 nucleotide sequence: TGTGCCAGCAGCTCCCGGGGTAGCGGGAGGGCCGGGAACACCGGGGAGCTGTTTTTT. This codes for CASSSRGSGRAGNTGELFF.